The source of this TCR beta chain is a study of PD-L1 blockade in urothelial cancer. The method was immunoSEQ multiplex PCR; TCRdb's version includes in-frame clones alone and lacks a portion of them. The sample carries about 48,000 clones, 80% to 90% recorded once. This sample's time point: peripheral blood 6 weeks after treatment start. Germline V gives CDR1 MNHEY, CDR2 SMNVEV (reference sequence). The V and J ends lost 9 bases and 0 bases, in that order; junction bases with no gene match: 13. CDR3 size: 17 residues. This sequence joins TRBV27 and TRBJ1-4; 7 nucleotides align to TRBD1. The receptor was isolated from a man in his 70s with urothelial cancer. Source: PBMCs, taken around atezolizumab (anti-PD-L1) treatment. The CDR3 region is CASRELTGFPTNEKLFF. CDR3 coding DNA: TGTGCCAGTCGGGAACTGACAGGGTTCCCAACTAATGAAAAACTGTTTTTT. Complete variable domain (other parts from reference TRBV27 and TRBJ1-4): EAQVTQNPRYLITVTGKKLTVTCSQNMNHEYMSWYRQDPGLGLRQIYYSMNVEVTDKGDVPEGYKVSRKEKRNFPLILESPSPNQTSLYFCASRELTGFPTNEKLFFGSGTQLSVL.